These 27 T cell receptor beta chains were sequenced from one sample in a study of blood T cell repertoires in COVID-19. Here immunoSEQ multiplex PCR was the method, and the copy in TCRdb shows in-frame clones only, minus some. Among about 49,000 clones listed, 70% to 90% were seen once. Sequencing input: peripheral blood. These receptors all come from a human donor in a cohort sampled during active COVID-19.

The chain has TRBV9 and TRBJ2-2, with D tentatively TRBD2 (7 bases). Germline loops: CDR1 SGDLS, CDR2 YYNGEE. The CDR3 runs 20 residues. V was clipped by 5 bases and J by 4 bases, with 30 bases between them. The CDR3 protein is CASSREGGAGSGRFTGELFF. In DNA, the CDR3 is TGTGCCAGCAGTAGGGAGGGGGGCGCTGGGTCTGGAAGGTTCACCGGGGAGCTGTTTTTT.

This sequence joins TRBV18 and TRBJ2-5, with D perhaps TRBD2 (6 bases). The CDR3 consists of 15 residues. V lost 3 bases and J lost 5, with 16 bases in between. Germline CDR1 reads KGHSH; CDR2 reads LQKENI. The CDR3 region is CASSPRGIAVETQYF. DNA of the CDR3: TGTGCCAGCTCACCCCGGGGGATAGCGGTGGAGACCCAGTACTTC.

This chain links TRBV27 with TRBJ2-7; 9 bases are shared with TRBD1. This CDR3 comprises 15 residues. The germline V gene encodes CDR1 MNHEY and CDR2 SMNVEV (reference sequence). Trimming took 3 bases from V and 4 from J; bases not matched to a gene: 7. The CDR3 loop is CASSLSFDRGYEQYF. The CDR3 coding sequence is TGTGCCAGCAGTTTGTCCTTCGACAGGGGGTACGAGCAGTACTTC.

V gene TRBV7-2 combines with J gene TRBJ1-1; TRBD1 aligns across 12 bases. Germline CDR1 reads SGHTA; CDR2 reads FQGNSA. V lost 4 bases, J lost 5 bases, and 8 bases stayed unmatched. This CDR3 is 16 amino acids long. The CDR3 region is CASSWDRGRVGTEAFF. The CDR3 bases are TGTGCCAGCAGCTGGGACAGGGGGCGGGTGGGTACTGAAGCTTTCTTT.

This CDR3 reads CASRPTGGGVKEQYF. The CDR3 DNA sequence: TGCGCCAGCAGGCCGACAGGGGGCGGAGTAAAAGAGCAGTACTTC. The rearrangement uses TRBV5-1 and TRBJ2-7; 10 positions agree with TRBD1. The CDR3 has 15 residues. The V and J ends lost 5 bases and 7 bases, in that order; junction bases with no gene match: 12. CDR1 is SGHRS and CDR2 is YFSETQ in the germline V gene.

This clone was recorded a few times. The chain recombines TRBV20-1 with TRBJ2-7; TRBD1 aligns across 9 bases. CDR1 and CDR2 from the germline V gene are DFQATT and SNEGSKA (reference sequence). Trimming at V came to 3 bases and at J to 4 bases, leaving 7 bases not matched to a gene. The CDR3 is made up of 14 amino acids. The CDR3 region is CSASRDRDRYEQYF. The CDR3 DNA sequence: TGCAGTGCTAGTAGGGACAGGGACCGGTACGAGCAGTACTTC.

The V and J genes are TRBV6-5 and TRBJ1-6; D is unclear. Germline CDR1 is MNHEY and CDR2 is SVGAGI. The CDR3 covers 13 residues. Trimming left V 2 bases short and J 6 bases short, with 5 bases between. CDR3 amino acids: CASSYRGNSPLHF. CDR3 DNA sequence: TGTGCCAGCAGTTACCGCGGTAATTCACCCCTCCACTTT.

This chain joins TRBV6-6 and TRBJ1-1, with unresolved D. The CDR3 sequence is 13 residues long. Germline V gene sequence: CDR1 MNHNY, CDR2 SVGAGI (reference sequence). Trimming pared 6 bases from V and 6 bases from J, leaving 14 bases between. CDR3 bases: TGTGCCAGCAGCTTAACTGAACCTGCTGAAGCTTTCTTT. It translates to CASSLTEPAEAFF.

The chain links TRBV19 to TRBJ2-6; D remains ambiguous. There are 14 residues in the CDR3. V lost 6 bases and J 2 bases, leaving 8 bases between the germline ends. In germline, CDR1 is LNHDA, CDR2 SQIVND (reference sequence). The CDR3 DNA follows: TGTGCCAGTAGACTACTGGCTGGGGCCAACGTCCTGACTTTC. Translation gives CASRLLAGANVLTF.

The chain joins TRBV5-1 to TRBJ1-2; 9 positions agree with TRBD1. V was pared by 4 bases and J by 7 bases, with 8 bases of the junction left unmatched. Germline V gene sequence: CDR1 SGHRS, CDR2 YFSETQ. The CDR3 is 14 amino acids. CDR3 DNA sequence: TGCGCCAGCAGCCCCCGGGACAGGGTCGGTGGCTACACCTTC. This encodes CASSPRDRVGGYTF.

The chain carries TRBV4-2 and TRBJ1-5; perhaps TRBD1 as D (6 bases). Trimming removed 4 bases from V and 0 bases from J, with 31 bases in between. Germline V CDR1 and CDR2: LGHNA, YNFKEQ. The CDR3 has 22 amino acids. CDR3 protein: CASSPLVQQGTHGAYSNQPQHF. In nucleotides, the CDR3 is TGTGCCAGCAGCCCATTAGTCCAACAGGGTACACACGGCGCCTATAGCAATCAGCCCCAGCATTTT.

CDR3: CASSSPASGGYEQYF. DNA for the CDR3: TGTGCCAGTAGCTCCCCCGCTAGCGGGGGTTACGAGCAGTACTTC. V and J are TRBV19 and TRBJ2-7; 10 bases are a match to TRBD2. Germline-derived CDR1 and CDR2 are LNHDA and SQIVND (reference sequence). J lost 4 bases, V lost 6 bases, and 9 bases had no gene match. CDR3 length equals 15 residues.

This chain connects TRBV27 to TRBJ2-1, with 9 bases identical to TRBD1. Unmatched junction bases numbered 4, after V lost 4 bases and J lost 3 bases. This CDR3 has 15 residues. Germline V gene sequence: CDR1 MNHEY, CDR2 SMNVEV (reference sequence). The CDR3 sequence: CASSSGQGYYNEQFF. The CDR3 nucleotides read TGTGCCAGCAGTTCGGGACAGGGATACTACAATGAGCAGTTCTTC.

This clone was seen only a few times. The chain employs TRBV5-6 and TRBJ2-5, with 8 bases lining up with TRBD1. This CDR3 spans 16 amino acids. V shed 2 bases, J shed 5 bases, and the junction held 11 bases outside the gene matches. Germline CDR1 reads SGHDT; CDR2 reads YYEEEE. The CDR3: CASSFLTGVRGETQYF. The CDR3 region has the DNA TGTGCCAGCAGCTTTCTGACAGGGGTTAGAGGGGAGACCCAGTACTTC. Full variable domain (missing parts from reference TRBV5-6 and TRBJ2-5): DAGVTQSPTHLIKTRGQQVTLRCSPKSGHDTVSWYQQALGQGPQFIFQYYEEEERQRGNFPDRFSGHQFPNYSSELNVNALLLGDSALYLCASSFLTGVRGETQYFGPGTRLLVL.

This chain uses TRBV5-1 with TRBJ2-1; 10 bases are a match to TRBD2. With V trimmed by 7 bases and J by 9 bases, 13 bases remained unmatched. From germline, CDR1 is SGHRS and CDR2 YFSETQ. The CDR3 sequence is 15 residues long. The CDR3 nucleotides read TGCGCCAGCGACAACGGGCTAGCGGGGGTGGGTGAGCAGTTCTTC. It yields the protein CASDNGLAGVGEQFF.

The chain has TRBV3-1 (or the pseudogene TRBV3-2) and TRBJ2-2, with D uncertain. The length of the CDR3 is 17 residues. Germline CDR1 reads LGHDT; CDR2 reads YNNKEL (reference sequence). V shed 1 base and J shed 0 bases, with 12 bases lying between them. The CDR3 loop reads CASSQAASTPNTGELFF. As DNA, the CDR3 is TGTGCCAGCAGCCAAGCCGCCTCGACTCCGAACACCGGGGAGCTGTTTTTT.

The chain carries TRBV20-1 and TRBJ2-7, with D perhaps TRBD1 (5 bases). The length of the CDR3 is 12 residues. V lost 3 bases and J 3 bases, leaving 9 bases between the germline ends. CDR1 and CDR2 (germline): DFQATT, SNEGSKA (reference sequence). The CDR3 spells CSASLTDYEQYF. Written as DNA, the CDR3 is TGCAGTGCTAGTTTGACAGACTACGAGCAGTACTTC.

This clone was counted only a few times. The chain combines TRBV2 with TRBJ1-4; D is uncertain. The CDR3 has 18 amino acids. Trimming took off 3 bases at V and 0 bases at J, with 17 bases between the two ends. Looked up from germline, CDR1 is SNHLY and CDR2 is FYNNEI. CDR3 region: CASSDIGGIPATNEKLFF. In DNA form, the CDR3 reads TGTGCCAGCAGTGACATAGGAGGGATCCCAGCAACTAATGAAAAACTGTTTTTT.

The genes are TRBV7-9 and TRBJ2-7; D might be TRBD1 (5 bases). The CDR3 contains 15 residues. V lost 2 bases and J 0 bases, leaving 11 bases between the germline ends. Germline assignment: CDR1 SEHNR and CDR2 FQNEAQ (reference sequence). For the CDR3, the DNA is TGTGCCAGCAGCTTAAGGACATTCCGCTCCTACGAGCAGTACTTC. Protein product: CASSLRTFRSYEQYF.

The chain uses TRBV6-1 and TRBJ1-3; D might be TRBD1 (5 bases). V lost 4 bases to trimming and J lost 0 bases, with 25 bases between them. This CDR3 spans 20 amino acids. In germline, CDR1 is MNHNS, CDR2 SASEGT. This CDR3 reads CASSGGGVGDRQHSGNTIYF. CDR3 DNA sequence: TGTGCCAGCAGTGGAGGCGGGGTTGGCGACAGACAACACTCTGGAAACACCATATATTTT.

CDR3 nucleotides: TGTGCCAGCAGTCCCGGACAGGTTTATAATAGCAATCAGCCCCAGCATTTT. Its protein is CASSPGQVYNSNQPQHF. This rearrangement joins TRBV28 to TRBJ1-5, with TRBD1 matching 7 bases. Germline V gene data show CDR1 as MDHEN and CDR2 as SYDVKM. This CDR3 spans 17 amino acids. V shed 5 bases and J 0 bases; nucleotides not matched to a gene: 10.

This clone was detected a few times. The CDR3 DNA sequence: TGTGCCAGCAGTTACTCGCCGAGGACTAGAGCCGGGGAGCTGTTTTTT. It encodes CASSYSPRTRAGELFF. The chain joins TRBV6-2 or TRBV6-3 to TRBJ2-2; 7 bases map to TRBD2. Germline CDR1 MNHEY, CDR2 SVGEGT. V trimming: 0 bases; J trimming: 6 bases; junction bases outside the gene matches: 7. CDR3 length: 16 amino acids.

This clone was seen more than once but under ten times. This chain links TRBV12-3 or TRBV12-4 with TRBJ2-1; TRBD1 matches 7 bases. With 7 bases clipped from V and 8 bases from J, the junction kept 8 bases outside the gene matches. The CDR3 is 13 amino acids. The CDR3 loop reads CASTKGGLDEQFF. CDR3 bases: TGTGCCAGCACCAAAGGGGGCCTCGATGAGCAGTTCTTC.

The chain is built from TRBV3-1 (or the pseudogene TRBV3-2) and TRBJ2-3; 7 positions agree with TRBD1. The V and J ends lost 5 bases and 5 bases, in that order; junction bases with no gene match: 16. Germline CDR1 and CDR2: LGHDT and YNNKEL (reference sequence). There are 17 residues in the CDR3. CDR3: CASSSDDRAVGLDTQYF. DNA of the CDR3: TGTGCCAGCAGCTCCGACGACAGGGCGGTTGGGTTAGATACGCAGTATTTT.

This sequence joins TRBV5-1 and TRBJ2-3; tentative D call: TRBD2 (6 bases). Looked up from germline, CDR1 is SGHRS and CDR2 is YFSETQ. CDR3 length equals 14 residues. The V and J ends lost 4 bases and 2 bases respectively, with 11 bases between them. For the CDR3, the DNA is TGCGCCAGCAGCCCCGGGACTGTCACAGATACGCAGTATTTT. Its translation: CASSPGTVTDTQYF.

This chain's CDR3 is CASSLEGQGNQPQHF. The CDR3 region has the DNA TGTGCCAGCAGCTTAGAGGGGCAGGGCAATCAGCCCCAGCATTTT. The rearrangement uses TRBV7-9 and TRBJ1-5, with D possibly matching TRBD1 (5 bases). CDR3 length: 15 amino acids. Germline CDR1 is SEHNR and CDR2 is FQNEAQ (reference sequence). V dropped 1 base and J dropped 2 bases, with 9 bases sitting between them.

The chain uses TRBV6-1 and TRBJ2-2; tentatively, D is TRBD1 (7 bases). Trimming removed 2 bases from V and 5 bases from J, with 12 bases in between. There are 15 residues in the CDR3. CDR1 is MNHNS, CDR2 SASEGT, per germline. The CDR3 spells CASSERPGGTGELFF. CDR3 nucleotide sequence: TGTGCCAGCAGTGAACGGCCAGGGGGGACCGGGGAGCTGTTTTTT.